The 24 T cell receptor beta chains presented below share a single source sample, sequenced in a study of shared clonotypes between healthy human individuals. Sequencing used immunoSEQ multiplex PCR; TCRdb keeps in-frame clones, though not all of them. The table lists 2,500,000 or so clones, over 85% of them singletons. Sequencing was done on a sample of naive CD4+ T cells sorted from blood. Documented subset: CD45RA+ positively selected. Receptors originate from a man aged 18 to 30 in good health.

This clone was observed a handful of times. The V gene is TRBV19, the J gene TRBJ2-1; D is uncertain. Deletions cut 9 bases from V and 3 bases from J, with 6 bases between. The CDR3 totals 11 residues. Germline values: CDR1 LNHDA, CDR2 SQIVND (reference sequence). The CDR3 DNA reads as TGTGCCAGCCTAGGCTACAATGAGCAGTTCTTC. It specifies CASLGYNEQFF.

This chain uses TRBV2 with TRBJ1-5; unclear D gene. The CDR3 sequence is 15 residues long. Trimming cost V 6 bases and J 2 bases, with 14 bases left between them. CDR1 and CDR2 (germline): SNHLY, FYNNEI. CDR3 protein: CASSTGPDGNQPQHF. The CDR3 DNA reads as TGTGCCAGCAGCACTGGGCCTGATGGCAATCAGCCCCAGCATTTT.

The chain is built from TRBV30 and TRBJ2-3; no clear D gene. Germline loops: CDR1 GTSNPN, CDR2 SVGIG (reference sequence). V was clipped by 0 bases and J by 5 bases, with 12 bases between them. This CDR3 contains 14 residues. The DNA of the CDR3 is TGTGCCTGGAGTGTACACCTAGTAGGAGATACGCAGTATTTT. This encodes CAWSVHLVGDTQYF.

This clone occurred a few times. V gene TRBV7-8 combines with J gene TRBJ2-5; the D is unclear. Trimming removed 1 base at V and 2 bases at J, with 2 bases between. This CDR3 is built from 12 residues. The germline CDR1 and CDR2 sequences are SGHVS and FQNEAQ. The CDR3 region is CASSLEQETQYF. The CDR3 nucleotides are TGTGCCAGCAGCTTAGAACAAGAGACCCAGTACTTC.

The CDR3 loop reads CASSRDRGRNSPLHF. The CDR3 DNA sequence: TGTGCCAGCAGTCGTGACAGGGGTCGTAATTCACCCCTCCACTTT. This chain uses TRBV28 with TRBJ1-6, with 8 bases matching TRBD1. Germline CDR1 and CDR2: MDHEN and SYDVKM. This CDR3 comprises 15 residues. The V and J ends lost 5 bases and 6 bases, in that order; junction bases with no gene match: 6.

The chain uses TRBV2 and TRBJ1-5; maybe TRBD1 (6 bases). Germline values: CDR1 SNHLY, CDR2 FYNNEI. V was clipped by 3 bases and J by 2 bases, with 11 bases between them. The CDR3 has 15 amino acids. CDR3 DNA sequence: TGTGCCAGCAGTGACAGGGGTGTTCGCAATCAGCCCCAGCATTTT. Its translation is CASSDRGVRNQPQHF.

The genes are TRBV25-1 and TRBJ1-4; D perhaps matches TRBD1 (6 bases). Germline CDR1 and CDR2: MGHDK and SYGVNS. The CDR3 runs 17 residues. V shed 4 bases and J shed 2 bases, with 17 bases lying between them. The CDR3, as DNA: TGTGCCAGCAGTGTTCTGGGAGGGGGGTCGACTAATGAAAAACTGTTTTTT. Translated, it gives CASSVLGGGSTNEKLFF.

CDR3 nucleotides: TGTGCCTCGGGACCTAAGCCCACCGGGGAGCTGTTTTTT. It translates to CASGPKPTGELFF. This sequence joins TRBV9 and TRBJ2-2; tentatively, D is TRBD1 or TRBD2 (5 bases each). Trimming pared 10 bases from V and 4 bases from J, leaving 14 bases between. The CDR3 has 13 amino acids. Germline lookup yields CDR1 SGDLS and CDR2 YYNGEE.

The V call is TRBV19, the J call TRBJ1-5; 10 nucleotides align to TRBD1. The germline gives CDR1 LNHDA, CDR2 SQIVND (reference sequence). The J segment lost 2 bases and the V segment lost 4 bases, leaving 5 bases of the junction unmatched. The CDR3 runs 16 residues. CDR3: CASSTTGGFGNQPQHF. The CDR3 region has the DNA TGTGCCAGTAGTACGACAGGGGGCTTCGGCAATCAGCCCCAGCATTTT.

The chain couples TRBV7-2 to TRBJ1-2; TRBD1 is a possible D gene (5 bases). There are 13 residues in the CDR3. Germline-derived CDR1 and CDR2 are SGHTA and FQGNSA. Trimming took off 5 bases at V and 5 bases at J, with 12 bases between the two ends. The CDR3 reads CASSPLGGYGYTF. For the CDR3, the DNA is TGTGCCAGCAGCCCACTTGGGGGATATGGCTACACCTTC.

This chain uses TRBV9 with TRBJ2-7; 9 nucleotides match TRBD1. The CDR3 totals 15 residues. Losses at the gene ends were 4 bases for V and 5 bases for J; bases not matched to a gene: 10. Looked up from germline, CDR1 is SGDLS and CDR2 is YYNGEE. In DNA form, the CDR3 reads TGTGCCAGCAGCCCCCGGGGGGACAGGGTCCACGAGCAGTACTTC. It codes for CASSPRGDRVHEQYF.

The genes are TRBV5-6 and TRBJ1-5, with 9 nucleotides matching TRBD1. The CDR3 length is 16 residues. Germline trimming cut 4 bases from V and 4 bases from J; bases unmatched to any gene: 9. From germline, CDR1 is SGHDT and CDR2 YYEEEE. The CDR3 reads CASSLRGTGLNQPQHF. DNA of the CDR3: TGTGCCAGCAGCCTGAGAGGGACAGGGCTGAATCAGCCCCAGCATTTT.

The count of this clone is one. The chain employs TRBV5-1 and TRBJ2-5; TRBD2 is a possible D gene (6 bases). The CDR3 spans 16 residues. The germline V gene encodes CDR1 SGHRS and CDR2 YFSETQ. V was cut by 2 bases and J by 5 bases, with 19 bases left in between. This chain's CDR3 is CASSFWGTDSTETQYF. For the CDR3, the DNA is TGCGCCAGCAGCTTCTGGGGGACTGACTCGACGGAGACCCAGTACTTC.

The V call is TRBV28, the J call TRBJ2-2, with TRBD1 identical over 10 bases. With 6 bases clipped from V and 4 bases from J, the junction kept 8 bases outside the gene matches. Germline CDR1 and CDR2: MDHEN and SYDVKM. The CDR3 covers 16 residues. CDR3 region: CASSPGDRGFTGELFF. CDR3 coding DNA: TGTGCCAGCAGCCCAGGGGACAGGGGTTTCACCGGGGAGCTGTTTTTT.

The chain couples TRBV6-6 to TRBJ2-7, with a tentative D call TRBD2 (5 bases). CDR3 length: 13 amino acids. Germline V gene lookup returns CDR1 MNHNY and CDR2 SVGAGI (reference sequence). V was shortened by 10 bases and J by 3 bases, with 16 bases between the two germline ends. The CDR3 nucleotides are TGTGCCATCAGCACACCGGGATTCTACGAGCAGTACTTC. It yields the protein CAISTPGFYEQYF.

The rearrangement uses TRBV15 and TRBJ2-7; D is undetermined. The CDR3 sequence is 12 residues long. CDR1 and CDR2 (germline): LNHNV, YYDKDF (reference sequence). The V end lost 3 bases, the J end lost 3 bases, and 6 bases lay between the germline ends. The CDR3 region is CATSRHSYEQYF. Here the CDR3 DNA reads TGTGCCACCAGCAGGCACAGCTACGAGCAGTACTTC.

The CDR3 sequence is CASSLVGASSTDTQYF. In nucleotides, the CDR3 is TGTGCCAGCAGCTTGGTGGGAGCATCCAGCACAGATACGCAGTATTTT. The V call is TRBV5-4, the J call TRBJ2-3; D may be TRBD2 (5 bases). The CDR3 sequence is 16 residues long. CDR1 SGHNT and CDR2 YYREEE come from the germline V gene (reference sequence). Trimming cost V 0 bases and J 0 bases, with 11 bases left between them.

The J gene is TRBJ2-1, the V gene TRBV5-1, with TRBD1 matching over 8 bases. V lost 4 bases to trimming and J lost 10 bases; unmatched junction nucleotides: 13. There are 15 residues in the CDR3. CDR1 is SGHRS and CDR2 is YFSETQ in the germline V gene. DNA for the CDR3: TGCGCCAGCAGCCAGCTAGGACAGGGTGAAAACGAGCAGTTCTTC. Protein: CASSQLGQGENEQFF.

This chain joins TRBV6-4 and TRBJ1-2; 8 bases are a match to TRBD1. J was trimmed by 8 bases and V by 6 bases; bases with no gene match: 11. The CDR3 sequence is 14 residues long. In germline, CDR1 is MRHNA, CDR2 SNTAGT. CDR3 DNA: TGTGCCAGCAGGCAGGGACAGGACGTCGGAGGCTACACCTTC. Translation gives CASRQGQDVGGYTF.

V gene TRBV10-3 combines with J gene TRBJ2-6; 10 bases match TRBD1. Germline CDR1 is ENHRY and CDR2 is SYGVKD. The CDR3 runs to 19 residues. With V trimmed by 7 bases and J by 0 bases, 12 bases remained unmatched. CDR3 sequence: CAITTPGTGAFSGANVLTF. CDR3 DNA: TGTGCCATCACCACCCCCGGGACAGGGGCGTTCTCTGGGGCCAACGTCCTGACTTTC.

The V and J genes are TRBV9 and TRBJ2-7; TRBD1 matches 11 bases. V dropped 1 base and J dropped 6; count of bases not matched to a gene: 3. Germline V gene lookup returns CDR1 SGDLS and CDR2 YYNGEE. The CDR3 runs 14 residues. CDR3 sequence: CASSVRTGGTEQYF. CDR3 DNA sequence: TGTGCCAGCAGCGTACGGACAGGGGGCACCGAGCAGTACTTC.

The V and J genes are TRBV6-1 and TRBJ2-1; a weak D match, TRBD1 (6 bases). The germline CDR1 and CDR2 sequences are MNHNS and SASEGT. Trimming left V 4 bases short and J 0 bases short, with 13 bases between. CDR3 length equals 16 residues. The DNA for the CDR3 is TGTGCCAGCAGTGGACAGGCTATCATCTCCTACAATGAGCAGTTCTTC. Its translation: CASSGQAIISYNEQFF.

The chain combines TRBV28 with TRBJ2-7, with 8 positions matching TRBD2. The CDR3 has 15 amino acids. V gave up 0 bases and J gave up 0 bases; unmatched junction bases: 1. The germline V gene has CDR1 MDHEN and CDR2 SYDVKM. The DNA of the CDR3 is TGTGCCAGCAGTTTATGGAGCGGGAGCTCCTACGAGCAGTACTTC. This translates into CASSLWSGSSYEQYF.

The V gene is TRBV5-1, the J gene TRBJ1-5; D perhaps matches TRBD1 (5 bases). Trimming cost V 0 bases and J 6 bases, with 10 bases left between them. CDR3 length: 14 amino acids. The germline CDR1 and CDR2 sequences are SGHRS and YFSETQ. DNA for the CDR3: TGCGCCAGCAGCTTGGAGGGGAGTGCTCAGCCCCAGCATTTT. Its translation is CASSLEGSAQPQHF.